Listed below are T cell receptor beta chains from one sample, sequenced in a study of T-cell memory formation after mild COVID-19. TCRdb called the 5' RACE reads again in MiXCR, with one record for every CDR3 protein. The table records about 210,000 distinct CDR3 sequences, around 27% of them present only once. Sequencing input: PBMCs or a T cell subset sorted from them (not recorded which). These receptors came from an adult woman who had mild COVID-19 (a few samples of this study predate the infection). Cell type and time point are not known. The CDR3 runs from the conserved cysteine through the conserved F or W. The D gene is left open where the match is weak. Clone size is shown for a subset of rows, as once, few, many or a class of expanded clone.

TRBJ1-6 - - TRBV2 CASAEVLNSPLHF TGTGCCAGCGCGGAAGTGCTAAATTCACCCCTCCACTTT
TRBJ2-7 - few TRBV25-1 CASSDTAVQYF TGTGCCAGCAGTGACACTGCGGTGCAGTACTTC
TRBJ2-7 TRBD1 - TRBV7-2 CASSLARDSSYEQYF TGTGCCAGCAGCTTAGCCCGGGACAGTTCCTACGAGCAGTACTTC
TRBJ2-3 - few TRBV2 CASSITSSFTDTQYF TGTGCCAGCAGTATTACCTCGTCCTTCACAGATACGCAGTATTTT
TRBJ2-7 TRBD1 once TRBV5-6 CASRRDREPPDF TGTGCCAGCAGAAGGGACAGGGAGCCGCCGGACTTC
TRBJ2-1 TRBD2 - TRBV29-1 CSVCRTSGFNEQFF TGCAGCGTTTGTCGGACTAGCGGATTCAATGAGCAGTTCTTC
TRBJ2-5 - - TRBV29-1 CSVQGREETQYF TGCAGCGTACAGGGACGAGAGGAGACCCAGTACTTC
TRBJ2-2 - - TRBV7-9 CASSLDPRGLTRELFF TGTGCCAGCAGCTTAGACCCTCGGGGCCTTACCCGGGAGCTGTTTTTT
TRBJ2-5 TRBD2 - TRBV4-1 CASSRSPLAGIRETQYF TGCGCCAGCAGCCGATCCCCGCTAGCGGGTATTCGGGAGACCCAGTACTTC
TRBJ2-1 - few TRBV4-2 CASSRADTYNEQFF TGTGCCAGCAGCCGGGCGGATACCTACAATGAGCAGTTCTTC
TRBJ2-2 - - TRBV9 CASSALYTGELFF TGTGCCAGCAGCGCTTTATACACCGGGGAGCTGTTTTTT
TRBJ2-5 - - TRBV20-1 CSARSQLGVVETQYF TGCAGTGCTAGATCCCAGTTGGGGGTGGTGGAGACCCAGTACTTC
TRBJ2-3 - - TRBV7-3 CASSPQGPDTQYF TGTGCCAGCAGCCCTCAGGGCCCAGATACGCAGTATTTT
TRBJ2-5 TRBD2 few TRBV15 CATSRGSGGETQYF TGTGCCACCAGCAGAGGTAGCGGGGGGGAGACCCAGTACTTC
TRBJ2-1 TRBD2 many TRBV6-1 CASRGLAGVTSYNEQFF TGTGCCAGCAGGGGACTAGCGGGAGTAACCTCCTACAATGAGCAGTTCTTC
TRBJ2-7 TRBD1 - TRBV5-1 CASSLFRQGYEQYF TGCGCCAGCAGCCTATTCCGACAGGGATACGAGCAGTACTTC
TRBJ2-7 - - TRBV9 CASSVTISYEQYF TGTGCCAGCAGCGTGACGATCTCCTACGAGCAGTACTTC
TRBJ2-7 - - TRBV24-1 CATSDPASYEQYF TGTGCCACCAGTGACCCAGCATCCTACGAGCAGTACTTC
TRBJ2-1 TRBD2 - TRBV25-1 CASTLSETSGANEQFF TGTGCCAGCACCCTATCGGAGACTAGCGGGGCGAATGAGCAGTTCTTC
TRBJ1-5 - few TRBV20-1 CSASTGSGNQPQHF TGCAGTGCCTCCACAGGGAGCGGCAATCAGCCCCAGCATTTT
TRBJ1-2 - - TRBV29-1 CSVEDLVRTIYGYTF TGCAGCGTTGAAGATCTCGTCAGGACGATCTATGGCTACACCTTC
TRBJ1-1 TRBD1 few TRBV5-1 CASSPAGGTAEAFF TGCGCCAGCAGCCCGGCGGGTGGGACAGCTGAAGCTTTCTTT
TRBJ2-2 - few TRBV5-1 CASRDTPGTQISNTGELFF TGCGCCAGCAGAGATACCCCCGGGACACAAATTTCGAACACCGGGGAGCTGTTTTTT
TRBJ1-2 - - TRBV6-5 CASSPAGLNYGYTF TGTGCCAGCAGTCCCGCCGGACTTAACTATGGCTACACCTTC
TRBJ1-1 TRBD1 - TRBV4-1 CASSQGNLLPRQGMNTEAFF TGCGCCAGCAGCCAAGGTAACCTTCTCCCTCGACAGGGGATGAACACTGAAGCTTTCTTT
TRBJ2-1 TRBD2 - TRBV7-2 CASTPSPGLAAIKQFF TGTGCCAGCACCCCAAGCCCGGGACTAGCGGCAATTAAGCAGTTCTTC
TRBJ2-1 TRBD1 few TRBV24-1 CATSDLTGSSYNEQFF TGTGCCACCAGTGATCTGACAGGGAGCTCCTACAATGAGCAGTTCTTC
TRBJ2-3 - - TRBV7-9 CASSLATGTDTQYF TGTGCCAGCAGCTTAGCTACGGGCACAGATACGCAGTATTTT
TRBJ1-3 - few TRBV30 CAWSDGGEFSGNTIYF TGTGCCTGGAGTGACGGAGGGGAATTCTCTGGAAACACCATATATTTT
TRBJ1-6 - few TRBV9 CASSVAINGILHF TGTGCCAGCAGCGTAGCAATTAATGGGATCCTCCACTTT
TRBJ2-5 - few TRBV7-8 CASSSPQGQETQYF TGTGCCAGCAGCTCGCCCCAGGGGCAAGAGACCCAGTACTTC
TRBJ2-5 TRBD1 - TRBV5-1 CASSLGTGGAVETQYF TGCGCCAGCAGCCTAGGGACAGGGGGCGCGGTGGAGACCCAGTACTTC
TRBJ2-7 - few TRBV5-5 CASSLGRFYEQYF TGTGCCAGCAGCCTTGGCAGATTTTACGAGCAGTACTTC
TRBJ2-1 - many TRBV10-3 CAISSGTPSYNEQFF TGTGCCATCAGTTCCGGGACCCCTTCCTACAATGAGCAGTTCTTC
TRBJ2-2 - - TRBV7-9 CASSIDSNTGELFF TGTGCCAGCAGCATCGACAGCAACACCGGGGAGCTGTTTTTT